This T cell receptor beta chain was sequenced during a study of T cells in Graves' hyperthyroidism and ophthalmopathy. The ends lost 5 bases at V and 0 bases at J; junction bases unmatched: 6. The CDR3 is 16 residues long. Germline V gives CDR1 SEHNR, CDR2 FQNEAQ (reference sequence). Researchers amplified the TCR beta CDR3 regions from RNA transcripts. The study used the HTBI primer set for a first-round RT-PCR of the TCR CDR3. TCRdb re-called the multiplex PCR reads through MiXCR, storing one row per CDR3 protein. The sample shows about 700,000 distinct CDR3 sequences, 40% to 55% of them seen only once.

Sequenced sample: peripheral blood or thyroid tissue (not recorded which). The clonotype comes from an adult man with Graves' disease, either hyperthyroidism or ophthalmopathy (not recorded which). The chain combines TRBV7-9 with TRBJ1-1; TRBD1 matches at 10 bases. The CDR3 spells CASSPWTGGVNTEAFF. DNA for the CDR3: TGTGCCAGCAGCCCGTGGACAGGGGGGGTGAACACTGAAGCTTTCTTT.